This T cell receptor beta chain was found in a study of T cell responses to AZD1222 COVID-19 vaccine. Study outcomes and limitations: Recipients of two AZD1222 doses showed rising Spike-specific TCR breadth and depth.

The assay was immunoSEQ multiplex PCR, and TCRdb's table has in-frame clones only and misses some. This table has 100,000 to 150,000 clones, just over 85% appearing once. The V gene lost 3 bases and the J gene lost 1 base, with 10 bases spanning the gap. Germline loops: CDR1 SEHNR, CDR2 FQNEAQ (reference sequence). The CDR3 contains 15 residues. Points on this clone: Its antigen remains unidentified.

Source: peripheral blood, taken on day 0 of AZD1222 vaccination. The sequence was collected from an adult in good health. The chain links TRBV7-9 to TRBJ2-1; D possibly corresponds to TRBD2 (6 bases). DNA of the CDR3: TGTGCCAGCAGCTTCCCGGGACTTTCCTACAATGAGCAGTTCTTC. Encoded protein: CASSFPGLSYNEQFF.